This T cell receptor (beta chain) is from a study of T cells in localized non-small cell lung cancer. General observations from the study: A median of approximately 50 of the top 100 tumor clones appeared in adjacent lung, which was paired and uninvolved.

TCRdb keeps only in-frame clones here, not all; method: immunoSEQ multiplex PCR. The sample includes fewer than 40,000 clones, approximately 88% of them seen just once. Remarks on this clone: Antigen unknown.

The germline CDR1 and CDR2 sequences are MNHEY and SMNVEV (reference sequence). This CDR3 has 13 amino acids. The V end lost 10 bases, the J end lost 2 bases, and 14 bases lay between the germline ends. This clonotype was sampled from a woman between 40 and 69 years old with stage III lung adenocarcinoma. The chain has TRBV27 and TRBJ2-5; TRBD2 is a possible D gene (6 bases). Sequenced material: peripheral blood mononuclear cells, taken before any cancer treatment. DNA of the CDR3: TGTGCCACCCACGATAGCGGACAAGAGACCCAGTACTTC. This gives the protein CATHDSGQETQYF.